The clone carrying this TCR beta chain has just a few counts. The data are from a study of lymphopenia after photon versus proton radiotherapy. CDR1 is SGHRS, CDR2 YFSETQ, per germline. The CDR3 has 15 residues. The V and J ends lost 4 bases and 6 bases, in that order; junction bases with no gene match: 6. Produced via immunoSEQ multiplex PCR; TCRdb's table is partial and in-frame only. The data show tens of thousands of clones, with around 84% seen just once and about 1.9% held by the top ten. The source of this sequence is a man aged 55-75 years with pancreatic cancer. The chain carries TRBV5-1 and TRBJ1-5, with 11 bases fitting TRBD1. The sample here was peripheral blood, taken from a patient treated with proton-based radiotherapy. The CDR3 DNA follows: TGCGCCAGCAGCCGCGGGACAGGGGGACGTCAGCCCCAGCATTTT. Its protein is CASSRGTGGRQPQHF. The full variable domain, with the rest looked up from reference TRBV5-1 and TRBJ1-5, is KAGVTQTPRYLIKTRGQQVTLSCSPISGHRSVSWYQQTPGQGLQFLFEYFSETQRNKGNFPGRFSGRQFSNSRSEMNVSTLELGDSALYLCASSRGTGGRQPQHFGDGTRLSIL.